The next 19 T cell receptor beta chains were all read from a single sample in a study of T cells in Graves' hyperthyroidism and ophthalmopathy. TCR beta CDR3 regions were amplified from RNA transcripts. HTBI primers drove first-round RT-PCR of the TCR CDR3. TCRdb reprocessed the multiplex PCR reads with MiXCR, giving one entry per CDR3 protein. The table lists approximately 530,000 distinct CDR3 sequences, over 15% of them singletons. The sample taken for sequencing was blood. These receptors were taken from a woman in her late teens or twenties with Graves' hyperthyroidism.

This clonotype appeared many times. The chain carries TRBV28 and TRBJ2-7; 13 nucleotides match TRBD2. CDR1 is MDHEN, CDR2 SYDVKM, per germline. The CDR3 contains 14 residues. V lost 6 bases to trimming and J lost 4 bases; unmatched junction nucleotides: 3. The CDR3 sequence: CASRMGLAGYEQYF. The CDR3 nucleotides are TGTGCCAGCAGAATGGGACTAGCGGGATACGAGCAGTACTTC. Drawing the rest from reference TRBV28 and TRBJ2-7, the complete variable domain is DVKVTQSSRYLVKRTGEKVFLECVQDMDHENMFWYRQDPGLGLRLIYFSYDVKMKEKGDIPEGYSVSREKKERFSLILESASTNQTSMYLCASRMGLAGYEQYFGPGTRLTVT.

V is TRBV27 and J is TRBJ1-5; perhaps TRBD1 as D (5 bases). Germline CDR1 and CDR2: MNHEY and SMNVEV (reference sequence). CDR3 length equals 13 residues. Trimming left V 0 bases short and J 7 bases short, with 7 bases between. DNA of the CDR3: TGTGCCAGCAGTTTATCAGGGGAACAGCCCCAGCATTTT. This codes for CASSLSGEQPQHF.

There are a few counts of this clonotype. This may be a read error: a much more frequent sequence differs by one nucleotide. In nucleotides, the CDR3 is TGTGCCAGCAGCCTGACAGATTCGAACACTGAAACTTTCTTT. Translation gives CASSLTDSNTETFF. This chain joins TRBV3-1 and TRBJ1-1; weak D call: TRBD1 (5 bases). Germline V gives CDR1 LGHDT, CDR2 YNNKEL (reference sequence). The CDR3 is 14 residues long.

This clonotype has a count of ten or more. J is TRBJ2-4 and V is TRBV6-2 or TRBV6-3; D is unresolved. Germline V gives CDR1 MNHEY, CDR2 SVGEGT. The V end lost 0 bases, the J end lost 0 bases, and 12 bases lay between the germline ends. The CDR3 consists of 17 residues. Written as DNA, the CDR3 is TGTGCCAGCAGTTACTCGTGGCAGTCGCTAGCCAAAAACATTCAGTACTTC. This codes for CASSYSWQSLAKNIQYF.

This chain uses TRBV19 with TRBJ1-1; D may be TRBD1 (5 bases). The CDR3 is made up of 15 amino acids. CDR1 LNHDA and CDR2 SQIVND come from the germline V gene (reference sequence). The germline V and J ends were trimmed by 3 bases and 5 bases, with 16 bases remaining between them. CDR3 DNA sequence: TGTGCCAGTAGTATTCTATTAGACAGTCGGACTGAAGCTTTCTTT. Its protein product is CASSILLDSRTEAFF.

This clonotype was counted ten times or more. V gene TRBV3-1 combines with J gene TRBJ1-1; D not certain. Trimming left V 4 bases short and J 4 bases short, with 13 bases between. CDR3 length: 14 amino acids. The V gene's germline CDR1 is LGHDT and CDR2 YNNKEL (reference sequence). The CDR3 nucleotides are TGTGCCAGCAGCCCTAGAGGGATTACCACTGAAGCTTTCTTT. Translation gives CASSPRGITTEAFF.

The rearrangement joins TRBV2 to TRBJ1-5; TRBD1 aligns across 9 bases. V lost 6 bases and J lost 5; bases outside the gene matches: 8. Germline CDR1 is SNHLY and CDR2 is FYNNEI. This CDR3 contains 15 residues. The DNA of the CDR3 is TGTGCCAGCAGGGTCCGGGACAGGGCCTATCAGCCCCAGCATTTT. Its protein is CASRVRDRAYQPQHF.

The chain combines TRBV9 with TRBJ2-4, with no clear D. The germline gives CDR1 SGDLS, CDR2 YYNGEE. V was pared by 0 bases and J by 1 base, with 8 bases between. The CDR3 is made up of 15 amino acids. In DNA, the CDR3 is TGTGCCAGCAGCGTAGGGAACGGGGCCAAAAACATTCAGTACTTC. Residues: CASSVGNGAKNIQYF.

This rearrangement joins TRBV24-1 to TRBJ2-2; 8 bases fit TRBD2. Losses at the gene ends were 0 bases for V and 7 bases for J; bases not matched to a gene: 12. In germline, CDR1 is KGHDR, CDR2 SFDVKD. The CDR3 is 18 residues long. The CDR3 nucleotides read TGTGCCACCAGTGATTTGGGGGCCGGGACTAGGGTCGGCGGGGAGCTGTTTTTT. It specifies CATSDLGAGTRVGGELFF.

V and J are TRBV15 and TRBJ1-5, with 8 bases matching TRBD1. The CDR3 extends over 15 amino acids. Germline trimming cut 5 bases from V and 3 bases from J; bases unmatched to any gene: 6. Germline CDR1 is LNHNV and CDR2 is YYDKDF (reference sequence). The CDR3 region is CATSDRTGFNQPQHF. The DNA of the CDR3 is TGTGCCACCAGCGATAGGACAGGGTTCAATCAGCCCCAGCATTTT. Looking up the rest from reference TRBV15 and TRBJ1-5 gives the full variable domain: DAMVIQNPRYQVTQFGKPVTLSCSQTLNHNVMYWYQQKSSQAPKLLFHYYDKDFNNEADTPDNFQSRRPNTSFCFLDIRSPGLGDTAMYLCATSDRTGFNQPQHFGDGTRLSIL.

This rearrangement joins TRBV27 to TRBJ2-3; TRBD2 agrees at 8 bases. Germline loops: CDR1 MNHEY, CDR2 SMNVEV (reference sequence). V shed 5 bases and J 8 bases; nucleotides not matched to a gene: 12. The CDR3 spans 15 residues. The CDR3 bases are TGTGCCAGCAGTAACTCCGGACTAGCTGGGGGTACGCAGTATTTT. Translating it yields CASSNSGLAGGTQYF.

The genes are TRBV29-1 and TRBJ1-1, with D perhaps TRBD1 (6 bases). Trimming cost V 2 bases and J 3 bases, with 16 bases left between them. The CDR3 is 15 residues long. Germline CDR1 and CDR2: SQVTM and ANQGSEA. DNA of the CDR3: TGCAGCGTTGAAAGTCTCCTTGCAGGGGACACTGAAGCTTTCTTT. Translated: CSVESLLAGDTEAFF.

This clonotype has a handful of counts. In nucleotides, the CDR3 is TGTGCCAGCAGCCAAGATTCTGGCAGGGCCACTGAAGCTTTCTTT. Its protein product is CASSQDSGRATEAFF. The chain couples TRBV14 to TRBJ1-1; possible D gene TRBD1, 5 bases. Germline CDR1 reads SGHDN; CDR2 reads FVKESK. V lost 0 bases to trimming and J lost 4 bases, with 12 bases between them. CDR3 length equals 15 residues.

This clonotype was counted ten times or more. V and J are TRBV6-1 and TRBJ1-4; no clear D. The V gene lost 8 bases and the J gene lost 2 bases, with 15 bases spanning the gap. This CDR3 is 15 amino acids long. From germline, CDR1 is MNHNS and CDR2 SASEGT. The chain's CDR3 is CASSLTRPTNEKLFF. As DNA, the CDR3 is TGTGCCAGCTCCCTGACACGTCCGACTAATGAAAAACTGTTTTTT.

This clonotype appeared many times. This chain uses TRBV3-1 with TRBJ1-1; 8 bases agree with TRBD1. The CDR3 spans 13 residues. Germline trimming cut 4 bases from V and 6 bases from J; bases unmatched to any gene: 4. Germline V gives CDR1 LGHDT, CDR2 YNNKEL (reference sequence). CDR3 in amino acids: CASSRLQGAEAFF. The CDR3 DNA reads TGTGCCAGCAGCCGTTTACAGGGGGCTGAAGCTTTCTTT. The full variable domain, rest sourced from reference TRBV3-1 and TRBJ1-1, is DTAVSQTPKYLVTQMGNDKSIKCEQNLGHDTMYWYKQDSKKFLKIMFSYNNKELIINETVPNRFSPKSPDKAHLNLHINSLELGDSAVYFCASSRLQGAEAFFGQGTRLTVV.

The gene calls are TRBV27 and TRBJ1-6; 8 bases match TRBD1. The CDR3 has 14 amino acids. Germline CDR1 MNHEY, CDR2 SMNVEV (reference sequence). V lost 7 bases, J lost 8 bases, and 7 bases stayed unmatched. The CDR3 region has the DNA TGTGCCAGCACCGCCGGACAGGGTTATTCACCCCTCCACTTT. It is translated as CASTAGQGYSPLHF.

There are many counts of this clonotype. DNA for the CDR3: TGTGCCAGCAGTTCTGCTAGCGGGATCCAAGAGACCCAGTACTTC. This encodes CASSSASGIQETQYF. This chain uses TRBV27 with TRBJ2-5, with TRBD2 matching 9 bases. The V gene end was trimmed by 4 bases and the J gene end by 1 base; junction bases not matched to a gene: 4. The CDR3 runs to 15 residues. The germline CDR1 and CDR2 sequences are MNHEY and SMNVEV (reference sequence).

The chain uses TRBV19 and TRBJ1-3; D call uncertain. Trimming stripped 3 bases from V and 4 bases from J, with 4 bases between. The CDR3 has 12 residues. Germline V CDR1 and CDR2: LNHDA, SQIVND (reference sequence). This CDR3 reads CASSMYGNTIYF. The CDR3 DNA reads TGTGCCAGTAGTATGTACGGAAACACCATATATTTT.

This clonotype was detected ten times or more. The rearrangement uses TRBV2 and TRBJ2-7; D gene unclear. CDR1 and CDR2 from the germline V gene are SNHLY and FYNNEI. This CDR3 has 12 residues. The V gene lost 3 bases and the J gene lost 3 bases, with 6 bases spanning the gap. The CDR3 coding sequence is TGTGCCAGCAGTGAGGCCGTCTACGAGCAGTACTTC. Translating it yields CASSEAVYEQYF.